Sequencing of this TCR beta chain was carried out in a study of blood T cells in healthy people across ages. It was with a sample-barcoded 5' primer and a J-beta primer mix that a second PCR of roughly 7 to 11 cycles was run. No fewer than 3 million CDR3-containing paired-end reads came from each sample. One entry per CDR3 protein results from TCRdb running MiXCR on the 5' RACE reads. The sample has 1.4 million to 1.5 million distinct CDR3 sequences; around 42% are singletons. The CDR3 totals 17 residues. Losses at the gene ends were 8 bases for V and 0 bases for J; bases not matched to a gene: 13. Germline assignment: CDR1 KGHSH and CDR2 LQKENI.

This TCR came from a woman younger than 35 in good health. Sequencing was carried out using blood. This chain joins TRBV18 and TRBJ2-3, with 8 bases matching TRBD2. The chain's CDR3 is CASPIAGPVPSTDTQYF. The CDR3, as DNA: TGTGCCAGCCCTATAGCGGGACCAGTTCCTAGCACAGATACGCAGTATTTT.